The 10 T cell receptor beta chains below come from one sample, sequenced in a study of T cell clonality in common variable immunodeficiency. Sequenced by immunoSEQ multiplex PCR; TCRdb stores in-frame clones only, minus some. There are 30,000 to 40,000 clones in the sample, none observed a single time. The sequenced sample was peripheral blood mononuclear cells. Receptors originate from a person aged 18 to 75 in good health.

This clone was seen at least ten times. The read ends 3 residues before the CDR3 terminus; that terminus is restored from the germline J gene. The J gene is TRBJ1-1, the V gene TRBV11-2; D unclear. The V end lost 1 base, the J end lost 0 bases, and 6 bases lay between the germline ends. This CDR3 region has 14 residues. Germline-derived CDR1 and CDR2 are SGHAT and FQNNGV. The sequenced CDR3 bases are TGTGCCAGCAGCTTAGCCCCAGTGAACACTGAA. The encoded protein is CASSLAPVNTE. The CDR3 reads in full as CASSLAPVNTEAFF.

This clone was counted ten times or more. The DNA ends 3 residues before the CDR3 does, and the rest of the CDR3 is filled in from the germline J gene. The chain is built from TRBV7-6 and TRBJ1-2, with D possibly being TRBD1 (5 bases). The CDR3 loop spans 17 amino acids. V gave up 5 bases and J gave up 3 bases, with 22 bases separating them. Looked up from germline, CDR1 is SGHVS and CDR2 is FNYEAQ. CDR3 region: CASSEGLDRGLYYGYTF. Incomplete CDR3 DNA: TGTGCCAGCAGCGAGGGGTTAGATAGGGGACTCTACTATGGC.

In the case of this clone: The read terminates 3 residues ahead of where the CDR3 ends, so the germline J gene completes it. This chain uses TRBV19 with TRBJ2-2; 9 bases are a match to TRBD1. Trimming at V came to 8 bases and at J to 4 bases, leaving 8 bases not matched to a gene. The V gene's germline CDR1 is LNHDA and CDR2 SQIVND (reference sequence). The CDR3 loop spans 15 amino acids. The part of the CDR3 DNA that was read is TGTGCCAGTTATCCGGGACAGGGTTTCACCGGGGAG. The encoded protein is CASYPGQGFTGE. The full CDR3 protein reads CASYPGQGFTGELFF.

This clone was counted many times. The read finishes 3 residues shy of the CDR3 end, and the germline J gene is used to complete it. The chain links TRBV20-1 to TRBJ1-2; a weak D match, TRBD1 (6 bases). The V gene lost 2 bases and the J gene lost 6 bases, with 16 bases spanning the gap. The V gene's germline CDR1 is DFQATT and CDR2 SNEGSKA (reference sequence). The CDR3 consists of 14 residues. CDR3 loop: CSARRTERKNGYTF. CDR3 DNA, as far as it was read: TGCAGTGCTAGACGGACAGAGAGGAAGAATGGC.

This clone was observed many times. The read falls 3 residues short of the CDR3 end, and the missing part is taken from the germline J gene. The V gene is TRBV6-2 or TRBV6-3, the J gene TRBJ1-2; possible D gene TRBD1, 6 bases. Germline V CDR1 and CDR2: MNHEY, SVGEGT. V shed 8 bases and J shed 5 bases, with 12 bases lying between them. CDR3 length: 12 residues. Incomplete CDR3 DNA: TGTGCCAGCTCCCTACAGGGATATGGC. Its translation: CASSLQGYG. The complete CDR3 sequence is CASSLQGYGYTF.

Many counts were recorded for this clone. Read data end 3 residues before the CDR3 end; the end is taken from the germline J gene. The genes are TRBV2 and TRBJ1-4; tentatively, D is TRBD1 (6 bases). Germline V CDR1 and CDR2: SNHLY, FYNNEI. This CDR3 region has 16 residues. With 5 bases removed from V and 0 bases from J, the gap between germline ends came to 13 bases. The sequenced CDR3 bases are TGTGCCAGCAGTCGGGACAAGGAAACAACTAATGAAAAA. This gives the protein CASSRDKETTNEK. In full, the CDR3 reads CASSRDKETTNEKLFF.

This clone was observed many times. Read coverage stops 3 residues before the CDR3 terminus; the germline J gene supplies the remainder. This sequence joins TRBV30 and TRBJ2-5; TRBD1 agrees at 8 bases. The CDR3 covers 15 residues. V dropped 0 bases and J dropped 1; count of bases not matched to a gene: 4. The germline V gene has CDR1 GTSNPN and CDR2 SVGIG (reference sequence). The CDR3: CAWSVGRGRQETQYF. Partial CDR3 DNA: TGTGCCTGGAGTGTGGGCAGGGGGCGCCAAGAGACC. Using reference TRBV30 and TRBJ2-5 for the parts outside the CDR3, the full variable domain is SQTIHQWPATLVQPVGSPLSLECTVEGTSNPNLYWYRQAAGRGLQLLFYSVGIGQISSEVPQNLSASRPQDRQFILSSKKLLLSDSGFYLCAWSVGRGRQETQYFGPGTRLLVL.

This clone was found many times. The sequence runs out 3 residues before the end of the CDR3; the remainder is reconstructed from the germline J gene. The V call is TRBV20-1, the J call TRBJ1-5, with a possible D match to TRBD1 (6 bases). The CDR3 runs to 14 residues. Germline CDR1 is DFQATT and CDR2 is SNEGSKA (reference sequence). V gave up 3 bases and J gave up 0 bases, with 9 bases separating them. This CDR3 reads CSASGGYSNQPQHF. The DNA read from the CDR3 is TGCAGTGCTAGTGGGGGCTATAGCAATCAGCCC.

This clone was recorded many times. The junction shows a germline mismatch at one end, possibly a read error. The read ends 3 residues before the CDR3 terminus; that terminus is restored from the germline J gene. V gene TRBV18 combines with J gene TRBJ1-5, with 8 nucleotides matching TRBD1. CDR1 is KGHSH, CDR2 LQKENI, per germline. This CDR3 contains 13 residues. The CDR3 bases that were read are TGTGCCAGTTCACGGGACAGGAATCAGCCC. Protein: CASSRDRNQP. In full, the CDR3 is CASSRDRNQPQHF.

At least ten counts were recorded for this clone. The CDR3 end is not reached by the read, which stops 3 residues before it; the germline J gene fills it in. V gene TRBV19 combines with J gene TRBJ2-5; 14 bases map to TRBD2. Looked up from germline, CDR1 is LNHDA and CDR2 is SQIVND (reference sequence). The CDR3 totals 17 residues. J was trimmed by 6 bases and V by 4 bases; bases with no gene match: 10. The CDR3: CASSTTGTSGSGKTQYF. The CDR3 DNA, read in part, is TGTGCCAGTAGTACTACCGGGACTAGCGGGAGTGGGAAGACC.